Listed below are T cell receptor beta chains from one sample, sequenced in a study of cytomegalovirus exposure and HLA in healthy donors. Data came from immunoSEQ multiplex PCR; TCRdb stores just in-frame clones and leaves some out. In the table there are around 190,000 clones, around 77% of which are singletons. The sequenced sample was PBMCs. The receptors stem from a woman in her twenties or thirties in good health and CMV-seronegative. The CDR3 runs from the conserved cysteine through the conserved F or W. A D gene is named only where the DNA matches it firmly. A row's size may be missing; if present it is once, few, many or a size class.

>TRBJ1-1|TRBV28|TRBD1|-
TGTGCCAGCAGCCGGGACAGTTCCACTGAAGCTTTCTTT
CASSRDSSTEAFF
>TRBJ2-7|TRBV10-3|-|-
TGTGCCATCAGTGAGTCAGGGAGGAACTCCCCCTACGAGCAGTACTTC
CAISESGRNSPYEQYF
>TRBJ1-2|TRBV6-1|-|once
TGTGCCAGCAGTGGAGTCAGGCGTCCTTGTGGCTACACCTTC
CASSGVRRPCGYTF
>TRBJ1-2|TRBV7-8|TRBD1|few
TGTGCCAGCAGCTTATTCGGGACAGGTCCCCCACGGGACTATGGCTACACCTTC
CASSLFGTGPPRDYGYTF
>TRBJ1-2|TRBV6-5|-|once
TGTGCCAGCAAGCCGGGACATCTTAACTATGGCTACCCCTTC
CASKPGHLNYGYPF
>TRBJ2-7|TRBV6-6|-|-
TGTGCCAGCAGCTTTGGAGGGAGCGGGCAGTACTTC
CASSFGGSGQYF
>TRBJ2-3|TRBV11-2|TRBD2|-
TGTGCCAGCAGCTTAGGGGGACTAGCTAGCACAGATACGCAGTATTTT
CASSLGGLASTDTQYF
>TRBJ1-1|TRBV29-1|-|-
TGCAGCGTAACCTCCTCGAGGGCGAACACTGAAGCTTTCTTT
CSVTSSRANTEAFF
>TRBJ1-2|TRBV5-6|TRBD1|-
TGTGCCAGCAGCTTCCAGGGGGCAACCTATGGCTACACCTTC
CASSFQGATYGYTF
>TRBJ2-2|TRBV5-4|-|-
TGTGCCAGCAGCTTGGTGCAGGGGCCGGTCGGGGAGCTGTTTTTT
CASSLVQGPVGELFF
>TRBJ2-2|TRBV10-2|TRBD2|few
TGCGCCAGCACGGACGGACTAGCGGGATTCGGGGAGCTGTTTTTT
CASTDGLAGFGELFF
>TRBJ2-1|TRBV5-1|TRBD1|-
TGCGCCAGCAGCCTGGGACAGAGCAATGAGCAGTTCTTC
CASSLGQSNEQFF
>TRBJ2-7|TRBV7-6|-|-
TGTGCCAGCAGCTTCGGTGGCGAGCAGTACTTC
CASSFGGEQYF
>TRBJ1-4|TRBV4-1|-|-
TGCGCCAGCAGCCAAGATGGGCAGATTAATGAAAAACTGTTTTTT
CASSQDGQINEKLFF
>TRBJ1-1|TRBV5-6|-|-
TGTGCCAGCAGCTTGGCCCCCACCCCGGGTCTGAACACTGAAGCTTTCTTT
CASSLAPTPGLNTEAFF
>TRBJ1-2|TRBV5-8|TRBD1|-
TGTGCCAGCAGCCAGAGGAGGGGAACAGGGGGATACTATGGCTACACCTTC
CASSQRRGTGGYYGYTF
>TRBJ1-2|TRBV5-1|-|-
TGCGCCAGCAGCTCCGGACGGGATAACTATGGCTACACCTTC
CASSSGRDNYGYTF
>TRBJ1-2|TRBV28|-|-
TGTGCCAGCAGCCCGACGGGGCGGGGCTACCCCTTC
CASSPTGRGYPF
>TRBJ1-1|TRBV6-1|-|few
TGTGCCAGCAGTGGGTCGCTCAGGGTAAGGAGGGATGGGAACACTGAAGCTTTCTTT
CASSGSLRVRRDGNTEAFF
>TRBJ2-1|TRBV6-5|TRBD2|once
TGTGCCAGCCAGAGCGGGAGCTCCTACAATGAGCAGTTCTTC
CASQSGSSYNEQFF
>TRBJ1-2|TRBV6-5|-|-
TGTGCCAGCACCAGCAGTTGGGGCCGCGTCAATGGCTACACCTTC
CASTSSWGRVNGYTF
>TRBJ2-5|TRBV7-3|TRBD1|-
TGTGCCAGCAGCTGGACAGGGTCGGGAGAGACCCAGTACTTC
CASSWTGSGETQYF
>TRBJ1-2|TRBV5-6|-|-
TGTGCCAGCAGCTATTCAGGGGTCTATGGCTACCCCTTC
CASSYSGVYGYPF
>TRBJ2-3|TRBV5-1|-|-
TGCGCCAGCAGCTTGGGACAGCTTAGCACAGATACGCAGTATTTT
CASSLGQLSTDTQYF
>TRBJ1-5|TRBV5-1|TRBD1|-
TGCGCCAGCAGCTTGGGCGGGACAGATCCTCAGCCCCAGCATTTT
CASSLGGTDPQPQHF
>TRBJ1-5|TRBV27|-|-
TGTGCCAGCAGTTTTCGGAGAAATCAGCCCCAGCATTTT
CASSFRRNQPQHF
>TRBJ1-5|TRBV7-2|-|few
TGTGCCAGCAGCTTGCAGGGAGGTGTTCAGCCCCAGCATTTT
CASSLQGGVQPQHF
>TRBJ2-1|TRBV5-1|TRBD1|-
TGCGCCAGCAGCCCTGATACCCGGGACAGGAACTACAATGAGCAGTTCTTC
CASSPDTRDRNYNEQFF
>TRBJ2-7|TRBV28|-|-
TGTGCCAGCAGTTCTCCTGCGGGGTCCTCCTACGAGCAGTACTTC
CASSSPAGSSYEQYF
>TRBJ2-1|TRBV6-5|-|-
TGTGCCAGCAGTTTCCCAGGGGTCCATGAGCAGTTCTTC
CASSFPGVHEQFF
>TRBJ2-5|TRBV5-6|-|-
TGTGCCAGCAGCTTGGAGTTGCGAGAGACCCAGTACTTC
CASSLELRETQYF
>TRBJ1-1|TRBV7-9|-|once
TGTGCCAGCAGCGAACAGGGAACGATGAACACTGAAGCTTTCTTT
CASSEQGTMNTEAFF
>TRBJ2-1|TRBV7-6|TRBD1|-
TGTGCCAGCAGCTTAGTAAGGACAGGAATGTACAATGAGCAGTTCTTC
CASSLVRTGMYNEQFF
>TRBJ2-1|TRBV29-1|-|-
TGCAGCGTTCGCCGAGGCGGAAGCTCCTACAATGAGCAGTTCTTC
CSVRRGGSSYNEQFF
>TRBJ1-2|TRBV13|-|few
TGTGCCAGCAGCTCCCAAGGGGAACCCTATGGCTACACCTTC
CASSSQGEPYGYTF
>TRBJ2-7|TRBV5-1|-|few
TGCGCCAGCAGCTTGGTACAGGGCTCCTACGAGCAGTACTTC
CASSLVQGSYEQYF
>TRBJ2-7|TRBV7-2|TRBD2|few
TGTGCCAGCAGCTCTAGCGGGACTGAGCAGTACTTC
CASSSSGTEQYF
>TRBJ1-2|TRBV10-3|-|-
TGTGCCATCAACAAGGGGCAGGGAGGTGGCTACACCTTC
CAINKGQGGGYTF
>TRBJ1-1|TRBV27|-|-
TGTGCCAGCTGTGTCAGGGGTTACACTGAAGCTTTCTTT
CASCVRGYTEAFF
>TRBJ1-4|TRBV5-4|-|-
TGTGCCAGCAGCTCGGACCAGGGCAATGAAAAACTGTTTTTT
CASSSDQGNEKLFF
>TRBJ2-7|TRBV9|TRBD1|-
TGTGCCAGCAGCGTAGATGGACAGGGGGTGGACGAGCAGTACTTC
CASSVDGQGVDEQYF